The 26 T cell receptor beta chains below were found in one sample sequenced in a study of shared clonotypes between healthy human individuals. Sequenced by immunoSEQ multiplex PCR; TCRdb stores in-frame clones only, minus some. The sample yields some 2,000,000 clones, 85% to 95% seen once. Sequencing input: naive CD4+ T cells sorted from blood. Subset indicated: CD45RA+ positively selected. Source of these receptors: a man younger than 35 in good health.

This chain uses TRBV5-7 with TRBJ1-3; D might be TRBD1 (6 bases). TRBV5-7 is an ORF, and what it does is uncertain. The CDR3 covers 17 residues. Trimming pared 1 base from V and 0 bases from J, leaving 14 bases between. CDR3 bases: TGTGCCAGCAGCTTGAGGGGTCAGGGGCGCTCTGGAAACACCATATATTTT. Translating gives CASSLRGQGRSGNTIYF.

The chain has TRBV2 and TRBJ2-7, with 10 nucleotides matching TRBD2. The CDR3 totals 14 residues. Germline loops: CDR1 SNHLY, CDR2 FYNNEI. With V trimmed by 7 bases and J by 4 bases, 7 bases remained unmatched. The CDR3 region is CASTGLAALYEQYF. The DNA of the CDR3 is TGTGCCAGCACTGGACTAGCGGCCTTATACGAGCAGTACTTC.

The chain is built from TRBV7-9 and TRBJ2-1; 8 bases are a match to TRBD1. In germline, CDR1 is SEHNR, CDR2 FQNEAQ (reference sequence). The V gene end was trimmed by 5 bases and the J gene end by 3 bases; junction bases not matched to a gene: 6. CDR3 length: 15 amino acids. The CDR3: CASSPDRANYNEQFF. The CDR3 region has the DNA TGTGCCAGCAGCCCGGACAGGGCCAACTACAATGAGCAGTTCTTC.

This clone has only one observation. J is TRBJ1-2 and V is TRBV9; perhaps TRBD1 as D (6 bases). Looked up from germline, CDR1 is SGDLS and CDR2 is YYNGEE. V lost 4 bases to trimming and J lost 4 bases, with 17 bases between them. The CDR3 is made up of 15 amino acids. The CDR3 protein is CASSPMDRQPYGYTF. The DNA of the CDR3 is TGTGCCAGCAGCCCGATGGACAGACAACCCTATGGCTACACCTTC. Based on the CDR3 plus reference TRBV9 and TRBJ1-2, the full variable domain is DSGVTQTPKHLITATGQRVTLRCSPRSGDLSVYWYQQSLDQGLQFLIQYYNGEERAKGNILERFSAQQFPDLHSELNLSSLELGDSALYFCASSPMDRQPYGYTFGSGTRLTVV.

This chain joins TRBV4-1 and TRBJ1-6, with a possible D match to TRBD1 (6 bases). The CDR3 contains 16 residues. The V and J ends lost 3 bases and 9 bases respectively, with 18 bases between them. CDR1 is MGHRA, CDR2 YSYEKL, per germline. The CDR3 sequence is CASSQTPGRGFSPLHF. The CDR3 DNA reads TGCGCCAGCAGCCAGACCCCTGGCAGGGGATTTTCACCCCTCCACTTT.

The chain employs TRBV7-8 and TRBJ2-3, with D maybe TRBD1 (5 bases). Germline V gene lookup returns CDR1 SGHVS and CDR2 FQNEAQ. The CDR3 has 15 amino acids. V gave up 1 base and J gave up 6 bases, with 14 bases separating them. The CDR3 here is CASSLEGPGPDTQYF. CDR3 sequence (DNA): TGTGCCAGCAGCTTAGAAGGGCCAGGGCCGGATACGCAGTATTTT.

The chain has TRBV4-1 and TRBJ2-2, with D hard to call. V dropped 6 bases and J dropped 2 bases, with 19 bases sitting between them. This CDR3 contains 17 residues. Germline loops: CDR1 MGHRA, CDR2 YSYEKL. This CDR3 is CASRPRISQPNTGELFF. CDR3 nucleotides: TGCGCCAGCAGGCCAAGGATTAGTCAGCCAAACACCGGGGAGCTGTTTTTT.

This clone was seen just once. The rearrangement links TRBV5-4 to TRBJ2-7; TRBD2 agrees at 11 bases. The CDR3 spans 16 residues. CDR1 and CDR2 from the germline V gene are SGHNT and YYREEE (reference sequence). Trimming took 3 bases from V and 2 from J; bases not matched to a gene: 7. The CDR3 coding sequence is TGTGCCAGCAGCTCAGCATTAGCGGGAGGGCCCTACGAGCAGTACTTC. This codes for CASSSALAGGPYEQYF.

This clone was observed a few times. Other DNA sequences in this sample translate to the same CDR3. The DNA of the CDR3 is TGTGCCAGCAGCCCGGGACACTCCTACGAGCAGTACTTC. Translated: CASSPGHSYEQYF. The chain couples TRBV28 to TRBJ2-7; maybe TRBD1 (6 bases). Germline V gene data show CDR1 as MDHEN and CDR2 as SYDVKM. This CDR3 has 13 amino acids. V lost 6 bases to trimming and J lost 0 bases, with 9 bases between them.

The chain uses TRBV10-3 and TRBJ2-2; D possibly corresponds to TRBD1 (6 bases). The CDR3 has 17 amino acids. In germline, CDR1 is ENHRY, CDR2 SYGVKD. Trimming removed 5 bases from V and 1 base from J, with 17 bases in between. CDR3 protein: CAISNLPKTGNTGELFF. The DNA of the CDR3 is TGTGCCATCAGTAACCTACCCAAGACAGGGAACACCGGGGAGCTGTTTTTT.

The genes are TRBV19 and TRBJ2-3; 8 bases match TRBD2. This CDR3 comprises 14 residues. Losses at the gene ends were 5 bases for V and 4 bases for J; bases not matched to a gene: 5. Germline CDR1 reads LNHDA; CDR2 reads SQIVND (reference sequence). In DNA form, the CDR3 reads TGTGCCAGTAGTTTTGGACTAGCTGCAGATACGCAGTATTTT. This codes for CASSFGLAADTQYF.

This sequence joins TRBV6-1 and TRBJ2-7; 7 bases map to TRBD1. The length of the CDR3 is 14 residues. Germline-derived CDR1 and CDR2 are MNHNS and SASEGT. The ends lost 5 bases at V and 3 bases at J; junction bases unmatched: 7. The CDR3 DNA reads TGTGCCAGCAGTAGAACAGGGGAAGGCTACGAGCAGTACTTC. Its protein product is CASSRTGEGYEQYF.

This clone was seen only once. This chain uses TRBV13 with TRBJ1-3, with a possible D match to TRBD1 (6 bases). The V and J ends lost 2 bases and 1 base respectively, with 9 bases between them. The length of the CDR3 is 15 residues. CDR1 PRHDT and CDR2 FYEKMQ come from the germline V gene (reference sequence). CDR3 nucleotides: TGTGCCAGCAGCTTATACACAGGGTCTGGAAACACCATATATTTT. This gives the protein CASSLYTGSGNTIYF.

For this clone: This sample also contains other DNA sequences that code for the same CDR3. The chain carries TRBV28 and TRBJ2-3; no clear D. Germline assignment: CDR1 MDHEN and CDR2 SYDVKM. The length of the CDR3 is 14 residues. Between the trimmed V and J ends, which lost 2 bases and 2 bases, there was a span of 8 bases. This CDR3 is CASSLGGTTDTQYF. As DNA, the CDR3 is TGTGCCAGCAGTTTAGGCGGAACCACAGATACGCAGTATTTT.

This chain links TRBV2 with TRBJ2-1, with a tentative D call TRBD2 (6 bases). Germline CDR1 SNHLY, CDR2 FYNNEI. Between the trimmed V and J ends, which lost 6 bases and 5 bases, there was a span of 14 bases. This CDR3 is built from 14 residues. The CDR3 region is CASSDGLANNEQFF. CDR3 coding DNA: TGTGCCAGCAGCGACGGTCTAGCGAACAATGAGCAGTTCTTC.

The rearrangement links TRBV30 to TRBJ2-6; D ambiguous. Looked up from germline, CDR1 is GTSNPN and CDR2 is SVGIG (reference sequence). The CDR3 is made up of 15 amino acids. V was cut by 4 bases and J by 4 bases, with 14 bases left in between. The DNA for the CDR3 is TGTGCCTGGAAGATGGGTGCGGCGGGGGCCAACGTCCTGACTTTC. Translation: CAWKMGAAGANVLTF.

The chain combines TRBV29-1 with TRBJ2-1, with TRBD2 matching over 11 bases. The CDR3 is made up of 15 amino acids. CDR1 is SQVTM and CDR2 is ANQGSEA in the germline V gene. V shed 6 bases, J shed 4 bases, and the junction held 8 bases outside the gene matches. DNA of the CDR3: TGCAGCGTCTCCCTACGACTAGCGGGGTACAATGAGCAGTTCTTC. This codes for CSVSLRLAGYNEQFF.

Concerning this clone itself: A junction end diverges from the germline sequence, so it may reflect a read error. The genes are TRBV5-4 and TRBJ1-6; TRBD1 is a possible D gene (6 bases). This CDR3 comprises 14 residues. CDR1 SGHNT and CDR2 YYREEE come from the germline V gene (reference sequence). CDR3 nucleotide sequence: TGTGCCAGCAGCTACACAGGGTATACTTCACCCCTCCACTTT. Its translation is CASSYTGYTSPLHF.

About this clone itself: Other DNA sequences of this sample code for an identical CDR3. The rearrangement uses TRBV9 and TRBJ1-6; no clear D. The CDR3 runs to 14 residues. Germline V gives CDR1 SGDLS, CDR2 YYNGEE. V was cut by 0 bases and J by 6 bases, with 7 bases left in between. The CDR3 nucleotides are TGTGCCAGCAGCGTAGGCGGGAGTAATTCACCCCTCCACTTT. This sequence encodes CASSVGGSNSPLHF.

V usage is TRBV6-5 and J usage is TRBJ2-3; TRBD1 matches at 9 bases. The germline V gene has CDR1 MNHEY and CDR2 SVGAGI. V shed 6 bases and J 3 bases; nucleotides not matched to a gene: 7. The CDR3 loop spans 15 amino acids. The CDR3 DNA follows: TGTGCCAGCAGACCCATGGGACAGGGTACAGATACGCAGTATTTT. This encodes CASRPMGQGTDTQYF.

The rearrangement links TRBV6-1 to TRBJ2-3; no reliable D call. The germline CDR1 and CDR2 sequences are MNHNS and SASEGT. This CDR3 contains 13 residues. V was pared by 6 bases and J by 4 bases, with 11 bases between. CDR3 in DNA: TGTGCCAGCAGCCTCGGGCCTCCAGATACGCAGTATTTT. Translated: CASSLGPPDTQYF.

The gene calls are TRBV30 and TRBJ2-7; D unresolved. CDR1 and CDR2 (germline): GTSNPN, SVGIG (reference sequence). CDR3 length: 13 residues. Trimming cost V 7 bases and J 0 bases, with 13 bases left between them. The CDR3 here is CASDGVTSYEQYF. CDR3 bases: TGTGCCTCGGATGGGGTGACCTCCTACGAGCAGTACTTC.

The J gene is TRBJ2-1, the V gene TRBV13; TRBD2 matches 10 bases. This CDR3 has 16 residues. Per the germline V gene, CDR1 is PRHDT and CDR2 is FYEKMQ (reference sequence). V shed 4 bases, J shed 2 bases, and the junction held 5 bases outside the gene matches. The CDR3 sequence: CASSSDLAGAYNEQFF. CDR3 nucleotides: TGTGCCAGCAGCTCCGACCTAGCGGGGGCCTACAATGAGCAGTTCTTC.

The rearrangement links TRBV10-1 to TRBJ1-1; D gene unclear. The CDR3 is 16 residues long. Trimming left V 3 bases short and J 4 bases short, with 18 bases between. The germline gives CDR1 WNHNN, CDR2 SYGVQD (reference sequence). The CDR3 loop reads CASSEGPRRRSTEAFF. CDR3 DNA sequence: TGCGCCAGCAGTGAAGGACCTCGTAGGAGGAGCACTGAAGCTTTCTTT.

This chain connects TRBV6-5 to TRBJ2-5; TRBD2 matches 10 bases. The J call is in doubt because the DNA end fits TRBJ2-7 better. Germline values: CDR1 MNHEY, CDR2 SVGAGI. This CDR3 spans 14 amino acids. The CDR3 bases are TGTGCCAGCAGTTACCGGACTAGCGGCTACGAGCAGTACTTC. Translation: CASSYRTSGYEQYF.

Written as DNA, the CDR3 is TGTGCCATCAGTGACGACAGGGGGATAACCGGGGAGCTGTTTTTT. Its translation: CAISDDRGITGELFF. The V and J genes are TRBV10-3 and TRBJ2-2, with 9 nucleotides matching TRBD1. Per the germline V gene, CDR1 is ENHRY and CDR2 is SYGVKD. V lost 3 bases, J lost 5 bases, and 4 bases stayed unmatched. The CDR3 totals 15 residues.